This TCR beta chain was identified in a study of blood T cell repertoires in COVID-19 (dated by TCRdb to between 2020 and 2021). General notes on the study: The collaborator samples originated in the United States, Italy and Spain and spanned the acute and convalescent phases of COVID-19. Subjects who had been exposed to COVID-19, were actively infected with it, or had recovered from it provided the deeply sampled blood TCRbeta repertoires that made up the dataset. The repertoires were released in a freely available public database intended as a resource for research on the immune response to SARS-CoV-2. The prospective study material was composed of cDNA or gDNA derived from T cells, B-cell-depleted T cells, or PBMCs. A de-identified subject ID, COVID-19 status, age in years and sex were almost always included in the sample metadata. The samples were drawn from the first 160 participants of the ongoing ImmuneRACE study and from about 1,200 subjects provided by 6 global collaborators. Where available, HLA class I and class II types were taken from metadata supplied by the sample provider and were not determined by assay-based typing.

The immunoSEQ Assay, a bias-controlled multiplex PCR, was used to amplify TCRbeta CDR3 regions from genomic DNA. Regarding the original processing steps: The number of nucleated cells in each sample was estimated from the amplification of reference gene primers within the assay. To quantify the absolute abundance of each unique TCRbeta CDR3 rearrangement, sequence reads were collapsed and filtered. For each sample, productive Simpson clonality was calculated as the square root of Simpson's diversity index across productive rearrangements. Here the immuneACCESS table is served through TCRdb, limited to in-frame sequences with V and J called. Missing clones are a known gap in these copies; in checked studies unresolved V genes cover under half, and the rest lacks a known reason. That table furnishes V, J and clone size, whereas the DNA furnished D and trimming. Present in this sample are roughly 240,000 clones, roughly 85% of which were seen just once. The biggest ten clones account for around 10% of the sample.

The paper's findings and limits, for the study overall: Clinical and demographic metadata were provided uncurated, with the amount varying by source and participant.

The CDR3 measures 15 amino acids from cysteine to phenylalanine. The entry retains the CDR3 DNA only, 45 bases that are in frame from base 1. According to the germline V gene, CDR1 reads SGHDT and CDR2 reads YYEEEE. The junction shows trimming of 3 bases on V and 7 bases on J, plus 16 bases between the germline ends. To note about this clone: Its specific antigen is unknown. No quality values exist for individual bases; no much larger clone is one base distant.

In the prospective study, participants were about 18 to 95 years old, resided in about two dozen geographic areas of the United States, and were enrolled through a virtual design. In the prospective study, participants were assigned to cohorts based on the clinical history participants reported in a screening survey and a study questionnaire. Each participant in the prospective study had whole blood, serum and a nasopharyngeal or oropharyngeal swab collected by mobile phlebotomists. Prospective study participants could optionally give additional blood draws and questionnaires over a roughly two-month period. Blood samples from the prospective study were shipped frozen or at room temperature prior to DNA extraction.

Sequenced material: PBMCs or T cells enriched from blood (not recorded which). This TCR was recovered from a woman between 45 and 65 years old with acute COVID-19. Recombination joined TRBV5-6 with TRBJ2-2; TRBD1 is perhaps the D gene, given 6 matching bases. The CDR3 region reads CASSYDRRSGGELFF. The DNA sequence is given as TGTGCCAGCAGCTATGACAGGCGTTCCGGCGGGGAGCTGTTTTTT.